Listed below are T cell receptor beta chains from one sample, sequenced in a study of blood T cell repertoires in COVID-19. Sequencing used immunoSEQ multiplex PCR; TCRdb keeps in-frame clones, though not all of them. The data contain roughly 110,000 clones, about 90% of them singletons. The sequencing input was peripheral blood. The source is a man in his forties with active or convalescent COVID-19. Each CDR3 is given with its conserved first and last residue. The D gene is left open where the match is weak. Size tells how often a clone was seen (once, few, many) or the class of an expanded clone, and some rows leave it out.

j_gene,v_gene,d_gene,abundance,CDR3aa,CDR3nt
TRBJ1-2,TRBV28,TRBD1,NA,CAHRGNYGYTF,TGTGCCCACAGGGGCAACTATGGCTACACCTTC
TRBJ2-1,TRBV2,TRBD2,NA,CASRGGVHEQFF,TGTGCCAGCAGGGGAGGGGTGCATGAGCAGTTCTTC
TRBJ2-3,TRBV7-2,TRBD2,NA,CASRSRGGASGRADTQYF,TGTGCCAGCAGAAGTAGAGGGGGCGCTAGCGGGAGGGCTGATACGCAGTATTTT
TRBJ2-7,TRBV11-2,TRBD1,few,CASSWQQGLGEQYF,TGTGCCAGCAGCTGGCAACAGGGGCTTGGTGAGCAGTACTTC
TRBJ2-1,TRBV10-3,TRBD2,NA,CAISGTSIPTSGSNEQFF,TGTGCCATCAGTGGCACATCCATCCCAACTAGCGGGAGTAATGAGCAGTTCTTC
TRBJ2-7,TRBV7-9,TRBD2,few,CASSSTPGLALYLPNEQYF,TGTGCCAGCAGCTCTACGCCGGGACTAGCCCTATATCTTCCTAACGAGCAGTACTTC
TRBJ2-7,TRBV6-2/TRBV6-3,NA,NA,CASSYWGHEQYF,TGTGCCAGCAGTTACTGGGGCCACGAGCAGTACTTC
TRBJ2-7,TRBV7-2,TRBD2,NA,CASSYIGLAGAREQYF,TGTGCCAGCAGCTATATTGGACTAGCGGGAGCTCGAGAGCAGTACTTC
TRBJ2-7,TRBV19,NA,NA,CASSLQGDSYEQYF,TGTGCCAGTAGCCTCCAGGGTGATTCCTACGAGCAGTACTTC
TRBJ1-2,TRBV9,TRBD1,NA,CASSVDGGQGTYGYTF,TGTGCCAGCAGCGTAGATGGGGGACAGGGGACCTATGGCTACACCTTC
TRBJ2-3,TRBV12-3/TRBV12-4,TRBD1,NA,CASRRDSRMQYF,TGTGCCAGCAGAAGGGACAGTCGAATGCAGTATTTT
TRBJ1-1,TRBV25-1,NA,NA,CASPTGMSTEAFF,TGTGCCAGCCCGACAGGTATGAGTACTGAAGCTTTCTTT
TRBJ2-3,TRBV19,TRBD1,NA,CASSRTTGGTDTQYF,TGTGCCAGTAGTAGAACGACAGGGGGCACAGATACGCAGTATTTT
TRBJ2-7,TRBV9,TRBD2,NA,CASSAGTSGYYEQYF,TGTGCCAGCAGCGCTGGGACTAGCGGTTACTACGAGCAGTACTTC